These 32 T cell receptor beta chains were all obtained from the same sample, sequenced in a study of memory B cells and T cells in multiple sclerosis. CFSE-dim autoproliferating and CFSE-high non-proliferating T cells from unstimulated culture were sequenced separately. Replicate wells were pooled after roughly 7 days of stimulus-free culture of approximately 50 million CFSE-labeled PBMCs. These receptors' antigens are unknown. Assay: immunoSEQ multiplex PCR; the TCRdb copy retains only in-frame clones and omits some. The data contain 35,000 to 55,000 clones, 82% of them singletons. Sequencing used PBMCs from blood kept in culture. These receptor sequences come from a human donor with multiple sclerosis.

V usage is TRBV18 and J usage is TRBJ2-7, with D unresolved. The CDR3 runs 14 residues. CDR1 is KGHSH and CDR2 is LQKENI in the germline V gene. V gave up 3 bases and J gave up 3 bases, with 12 bases separating them. CDR3 sequence: CASSPGYTSYEQYF. CDR3 DNA sequence: TGTGCCAGCTCACCGGGCTACACCAGCTACGAGCAGTACTTC.

This clone was found a few times. The V gene is TRBV4-3, the J gene TRBJ2-3; D gene uncertain. Germline CDR1 and CDR2: LGHNA and YSLEER. The CDR3 contains 16 residues. V was pared by 2 bases and J by 0 bases, with 12 bases between. In nucleotides, the CDR3 is TGCGCCAGCAGCCAAAACTCGGGCCGTAGCACAGATACGCAGTATTTT. It specifies CASSQNSGRSTDTQYF.

The J gene is TRBJ2-2, the V gene TRBV5-1, with 7 positions matching TRBD1. There are 15 residues in the CDR3. The ends lost 3 bases at V and 3 bases at J; junction bases unmatched: 5. Germline CDR1 SGHRS, CDR2 YFSETQ. This CDR3 reads CASSWVQGDTGELFF. For the CDR3, the DNA is TGCGCCAGCAGCTGGGTCCAGGGGGACACCGGGGAGCTGTTTTTT. Supplemented by reference TRBV5-1 and TRBJ2-2, the full variable domain reads KAGVTQTPRYLIKTRGQQVTLSCSPISGHRSVSWYQQTPGQGLQFLFEYFSETQRNKGNFPGRFSGRQFSNSRSEMNVSTLELGDSALYLCASSWVQGDTGELFFGEGSRLTVL.

The genes are TRBV5-1 and TRBJ1-2; D unclear. The length of the CDR3 is 14 residues. Germline loops: CDR1 SGHRS, CDR2 YFSETQ. Trimming cost V 0 bases and J 6 bases, with 12 bases left between them. The CDR3 DNA is TGCGCCAGCAGCTTGGAAGGGCCGGGGAATGGCTACACCTTC. Its translation is CASSLEGPGNGYTF.

This clone showed up just once. CDR3 DNA: TGTGCCAGCAGCTTGAGTAGGGGTACCAATCAGCCCCAGCATTTT. Protein: CASSLSRGTNQPQHF. The chain employs TRBV7-2 and TRBJ1-5, with D perhaps matching TRBD1 (5 bases). The CDR3 runs to 15 residues. Trimming left V 3 bases short and J 3 bases short, with 12 bases between. Germline V gives CDR1 SGHTA, CDR2 FQGNSA.

V is TRBV7-2 and J is TRBJ1-2, with 8 bases fitting TRBD1. V shed 3 bases and J 4 bases; nucleotides not matched to a gene: 4. Looked up from germline, CDR1 is SGHTA and CDR2 is FQGNSA. CDR3 size: 14 residues. CDR3 sequence reads: CASSFLDRGYGYTF. The CDR3 DNA sequence: TGTGCCAGCAGCTTTCTTGACAGGGGCTATGGCTACACCTTC.

This chain uses TRBV6-6 with TRBJ2-2; maybe TRBD1 (5 bases). Germline V gene data show CDR1 as MNHNY and CDR2 as SVGAGI (reference sequence). The CDR3 has 15 amino acids. V shed 0 bases and J shed 2 bases, with 7 bases lying between them. CDR3 amino acids: CASSYSRGNTGELFF. CDR3 nucleotides: TGTGCCAGCAGTTACTCTAGGGGAAACACCGGGGAGCTGTTTTTT.

This chain links TRBV4-1 with TRBJ1-4, with TRBD1 matching over 11 bases. This CDR3 contains 17 residues. V lost 2 bases and J lost 4; bases outside the gene matches: 6. Germline V gene lookup returns CDR1 MGHRA and CDR2 YSYEKL. CDR3 DNA sequence: TGCGCCAGCAGCCAAATATTAGGGACAGGGGGTAATGAAAAACTGTTTTTT. It yields the protein CASSQILGTGGNEKLFF.

The CDR3 DNA is TGTGCCAGCACCCAGGGGGGAGATGGCTACACCTTC. Its translation: CASTQGGDGYTF. This chain joins TRBV6-6 and TRBJ1-2, with 7 nucleotides matching TRBD1. V lost 7 bases and J lost 6; bases outside the gene matches: 5. There are 12 residues in the CDR3. Germline assignment: CDR1 MNHNY and CDR2 SVGAGI (reference sequence).

This clone was observed a single time. V is TRBV6-5 and J is TRBJ2-7, with D tentatively TRBD1 or TRBD2 (5 bases each). CDR3 size: 15 residues. V shed 5 bases and J shed 2 bases, with 16 bases lying between them. Germline assignment: CDR1 MNHEY and CDR2 SVGAGI. CDR3 amino acids: CASSRGPAGTYEQYF. The CDR3 DNA is TGTGCCAGCAGTCGGGGCCCGGCAGGTACCTACGAGCAGTACTTC.

The chain has TRBV2 and TRBJ2-5, with 12 positions matching TRBD2. Per the germline V gene, CDR1 is SNHLY and CDR2 is FYNNEI. Trimming at V came to 5 bases and at J to 5 bases, leaving 9 bases not matched to a gene. The CDR3 runs 16 residues. The CDR3 spells CASSFDLAGGDETQYF. CDR3 DNA sequence: TGTGCCAGCAGTTTTGACCTAGCGGGGGGGGACGAGACCCAGTACTTC.

The chain joins TRBV9 to TRBJ1-2; D gene unclear. Trimming took 4 bases from V and 9 from J, leaving 10 bases between them. CDR1 is SGDLS and CDR2 is YYNGEE in the germline V gene. This CDR3 has 11 amino acids. The CDR3 loop is CASSFGLSYTF. CDR3 nucleotide sequence: TGTGCCAGCAGCTTCGGACTGAGCTACACCTTC.

The CDR3 DNA reads as TGTGCCAGCAGCGGTTGGTGGGGCGGGGGCGCAGGGGGGACCCAGTACTTC. The encoded protein is CASSGWWGGGAGGTQYF. This sequence joins TRBV11-2 and TRBJ2-5; either TRBD1 or TRBD2 may fit D (7 bases each). The V end lost 5 bases, the J end lost 7 bases, and 26 bases lay between the germline ends. The germline V gene has CDR1 SGHAT and CDR2 FQNNGV. There are 17 residues in the CDR3.

The V call is TRBV27, the J call TRBJ2-1; 13 bases line up with TRBD2. Trimming cost V 3 bases and J 4 bases; bases outside gene matches: 0. There are 15 residues in the CDR3. CDR1 is MNHEY and CDR2 is SMNVEV in the germline V gene (reference sequence). In DNA form, the CDR3 reads TGTGCCAGCAGTTTGGGACTAGCGGGGTACAATGAGCAGTTCTTC. Translation gives CASSLGLAGYNEQFF.

In this sample, this clone turned up once. This sequence joins TRBV4-1 and TRBJ1-1, with TRBD1 as a possible D gene (5 bases). V was pared by 2 bases and J by 1 base, with 11 bases between. Per germline, CDR1 MGHRA and CDR2 YSYEKL. This CDR3 spans 15 amino acids. Written as DNA, the CDR3 is TGCGCCAGCAGCCAACAGGGCTCCAGGAACACTGAAGCTTTCTTT. This encodes CASSQQGSRNTEAFF.

This chain joins TRBV14 and TRBJ1-6; TRBD1 matches at 7 bases. The CDR3 contains 12 residues. The junction had 4 bases not matched to a gene; V was cut back by 2 bases and J by 15 bases. Germline CDR1 SGHDN, CDR2 FVKESK. CDR3 DNA sequence: TGTGCCAGCAGCCAAAGGGGACAGCGCCTCCACTTT. Its protein is CASSQRGQRLHF. Together with reference TRBV14 and TRBJ1-6, the CDR3 gives the full variable domain: EAGVTQFPSHSVIEKGQTVTLRCDPISGHDNLYWYRRVMGKEIKFLLHFVKESKQDESGMPNNRFLAERTGGTYSTLKVQPAELEDSGVYFCASSQRGQRLHFGNGTRLTVT.

V is TRBV28 and J is TRBJ2-1; D remains unclear. V gave up 4 bases and J gave up 7 bases, with 11 bases separating them. CDR3 length: 13 residues. Germline V gives CDR1 MDHEN, CDR2 SYDVKM. The CDR3 loop is CASSYQWLNEQFF. As DNA, the CDR3 is TGTGCCAGCAGTTATCAATGGTTGAATGAGCAGTTCTTC.

The chain is built from TRBV4-1 and TRBJ2-2; possible D gene TRBD1, 5 bases. V lost 0 bases and J 3 bases, leaving 8 bases between the germline ends. This CDR3 comprises 15 residues. Germline CDR1 is MGHRA and CDR2 is YSYEKL. CDR3 protein: CASSQEGRDTGELFF. CDR3 nucleotide sequence: TGCGCCAGCAGCCAAGAGGGCAGGGACACCGGGGAGCTGTTTTTT.

CDR3 in DNA: TGTGCCAGCAGTGTGCTCGGCCAAGACACCGGGGAGCTGTTTTTT. This encodes CASSVLGQDTGELFF. The J gene is TRBJ2-2, the V gene TRBV2, with D unresolved. Germline V lookup: CDR1 SNHLY, CDR2 FYNNEI. The CDR3 contains 15 residues. Trimming took off 4 bases at V and 3 bases at J, with 12 bases between the two ends.

V is TRBV9 and J is TRBJ1-1, with 11 bases lining up with TRBD1. This CDR3 spans 15 amino acids. Trimming took 3 bases from V and 1 from J; bases not matched to a gene: 2. Germline V lookup: CDR1 SGDLS, CDR2 YYNGEE. The CDR3 DNA sequence: TGTGCCAGCAGCGGAGGGACAGGGGGGAACACTGAAGCTTTCTTT. Translated, it gives CASSGGTGGNTEAFF.

The V gene is TRBV4-1, the J gene TRBJ2-2; tentative D call: TRBD1 (7 bases). Per germline, CDR1 MGHRA and CDR2 YSYEKL. V lost 4 bases to trimming and J lost 4 bases, with 13 bases between them. The CDR3 runs to 15 residues. The CDR3 sequence: CASSPEGAGTGELFF. The CDR3 nucleotides are TGCGCCAGCAGCCCGGAGGGGGCAGGCACCGGGGAGCTGTTTTTT.

The V and J genes are TRBV28 and TRBJ1-3; tentative D call: TRBD1 (5 bases). Germline CDR1 and CDR2: MDHEN and SYDVKM. Trimming left V 2 bases short and J 0 bases short, with 14 bases between. The CDR3 has 17 amino acids. CDR3 nucleotide sequence: TGTGCCAGCAGTTTAGCCACGACAGAAGGCTCTGGAAACACCATATATTTT. This sequence encodes CASSLATTEGSGNTIYF.

The V and J genes are TRBV19 and TRBJ2-7, with D maybe TRBD2 (6 bases). The CDR3 extends over 14 amino acids. The V and J ends lost 6 bases and 2 bases respectively, with 14 bases between them. The germline gives CDR1 LNHDA, CDR2 SQIVND (reference sequence). The CDR3 protein is CASRSGLGTYEQYF. The CDR3 nucleotides read TGTGCCAGTAGATCGGGACTCGGGACCTACGAGCAGTACTTC.

The chain links TRBV9 to TRBJ2-7; 8 bases line up with TRBD1. The germline V gene encodes CDR1 SGDLS and CDR2 YYNGEE. The CDR3 extends over 15 amino acids. V dropped 2 bases and J dropped 3; count of bases not matched to a gene: 7. The CDR3 nucleotides are TGTGCCAGCAGCGTTGGGGACAGGAATTACTACGAGCAGTACTTC. Protein sequence: CASSVGDRNYYEQYF.

The chain carries TRBV15 and TRBJ2-6, with D unclear. CDR1 is LNHNV and CDR2 is YYDKDF in the germline V gene (reference sequence). V lost 0 bases and J lost 0, with 6 bases in between. The CDR3 spans 16 residues. Here the CDR3 reads CATSRDSGSGANVLTF. The CDR3 DNA sequence: TGTGCCACCAGCAGAGATTCAGGCTCTGGGGCCAACGTCCTGACTTTC. Supplemented by reference TRBV15 and TRBJ2-6, the full variable domain reads DAMVIQNPRYQVTQFGKPVTLSCSQTLNHNVMYWYQQKSSQAPKLLFHYYDKDFNNEADTPDNFQSRRPNTSFCFLDIRSPGLGDTAMYLCATSRDSGSGANVLTFGAGSRLTVL.

V gene TRBV6-1 combines with J gene TRBJ2-7; TRBD1 matches at 10 bases. The CDR3 extends over 15 amino acids. Germline V gene lookup returns CDR1 MNHNS and CDR2 SASEGT. After removal of 4 bases from V and 3 bases from J, the junction contained 6 bases not matched to a gene. Written as DNA, the CDR3 is TGTGCCAGCAGTGCCCGGGACAGGGGCTTCTACGAGCAGTACTTC. Translating it yields CASSARDRGFYEQYF.

This CDR3 is CAWSRLGTWYGYTF. CDR3 coding DNA: TGTGCCTGGAGTCGGCTGGGCACTTGGTATGGCTACACCTTC. This chain joins TRBV30 and TRBJ1-2; D gene unclear. V lost 2 bases to trimming and J lost 5 bases, with 15 bases between them. The CDR3 length is 14 residues. Germline V CDR1 and CDR2: GTSNPN, SVGIG (reference sequence).

The gene calls are TRBV19 and TRBJ1-2; 8 positions agree with TRBD1. CDR1 is LNHDA, CDR2 SQIVND, per germline (reference sequence). The CDR3 spans 14 residues. Germline trimming cut 3 bases from V and 5 bases from J; bases unmatched to any gene: 5. In nucleotides, the CDR3 is TGTGCCAGTAGTATCGGACAGGGAATATATGGCTACACCTTC. This codes for CASSIGQGIYGYTF.

J is TRBJ2-2 and V is TRBV28, with D possibly being TRBD1 (6 bases). The CDR3 covers 14 residues. The V end lost 3 bases, the J end lost 3 bases, and 8 bases lay between the germline ends. Germline V gene lookup returns CDR1 MDHEN and CDR2 SYDVKM. This chain's CDR3 is CASSFYRDTGELFF. As DNA, the CDR3 is TGTGCCAGCAGTTTCTACAGGGACACCGGGGAGCTGTTTTTT.

V and J are TRBV7-2 and TRBJ1-1; 7 nucleotides line up with TRBD1. Germline CDR1 reads SGHTA; CDR2 reads FQGNSA. CDR3 length equals 15 residues. V lost 5 bases, J lost 5 bases, and 11 bases stayed unmatched. CDR3 sequence: CASSVQQGIGTEAFF. As DNA, the CDR3 is TGTGCCAGCAGCGTCCAACAGGGGATTGGAACTGAAGCTTTCTTT.

The gene calls are TRBV5-4 and TRBJ1-2; maybe TRBD1 (5 bases). The CDR3 extends over 14 amino acids. In germline, CDR1 is SGHNT, CDR2 YYREEE (reference sequence). Trimming removed 9 bases at V and 4 bases at J, with 19 bases between. As DNA, the CDR3 is TGTGCCACCAACTTGGATAGACAGCTCTATGGCTACACCTTC. Translation: CATNLDRQLYGYTF. The whole variable domain, remainder taken from reference TRBV5-4 and TRBJ1-2, is ETGVTQSPTHLIKTRGQQVTLRCSSQSGHNTVSWYQQALGQGPQFIFQYYREEENGRGNFPPRFSGLQFPNYSSELNVNALELDDSALYLCATNLDRQLYGYTFGSGTRLTVV.

The gene calls are TRBV7-2 and TRBJ1-2, with 7 bases that match TRBD1. The germline gives CDR1 SGHTA, CDR2 FQGNSA. V lost 4 bases and J lost 4; bases outside the gene matches: 9. CDR3 length: 15 amino acids. The CDR3 DNA sequence: TGTGCCAGCAGCTCAGGGTTCCCAGGGGGCTATGGCTACACCTTC. Protein sequence: CASSSGFPGGYGYTF.